This T cell receptor beta chain was recovered during a study of identical twins. The study's findings and limits: The same donors were not followed; conclusions instead depended on cross-sectional statistical analysis.

Concerning this clonotype: No antigen is known for it.

TCRdb independently ran MiXCR on the 5' RACE reads; one entry per CDR3 protein. Among just over 450,000 distinct CDR3 sequences listed, around 14% were seen once. The germline V gene has CDR1 MNHEY and CDR2 SVGEGT. Germline trimming cut 5 bases from V and 0 bases from J; bases unmatched to any gene: 5. The CDR3 length is 15 residues. The sample was also reused in another study, on yellow fever vaccine responses in identical twins.

Sequenced sample: CD4+ T cells sorted from blood. This receptor was taken from a woman aged 18-29 years in good health. The V gene is TRBV6-2 or TRBV6-3, the J gene TRBJ2-5; 8 bases align to TRBD1. The CDR3: CASSADRAYQETQYF. The CDR3 coding sequence is TGTGCCAGCAGTGCGGACAGGGCGTACCAAGAGACCCAGTACTTC.